The 30 T cell receptor beta chains below were found in one sample sequenced in a study of blood T cells in healthy people across ages. The second PCR ran roughly 7 to 12 cycles with a sample-barcoded 5' primer and J-beta primers. TCRdb independently ran MiXCR on the 5' RACE reads; one entry per CDR3 protein. The repertoire has approximately 2,000,000 distinct CDR3 sequences, around 40% of them found once; the top ten carry roughly 24%. The specimen sequenced was blood. These TCRs come from a human donor in good health.

The genes are TRBV12-3 or TRBV12-4 and TRBJ1-6; D gene uncertain. The CDR3 sequence is 12 residues long. Trimming cost V 3 bases and J 9 bases, with 6 bases left between them. The DNA of the CDR3 is TGTGCCAGCAGTTTGTCTGTTTCACCCCTCCACTTT. It encodes CASSLSVSPLHF.

This clonotype was counted a few times. The rearrangement links TRBV20-1 to TRBJ1-5, with D possibly TRBD1 on 6 matching bases. Germline V gene data show CDR1 as DFQATT and CDR2 as SNEGSKA (reference sequence). CDR3 length: 15 amino acids. Trimming shortened V by 0 bases and J by 0 bases, and 9 bases separated the two germline ends. This chain's CDR3 is CSARDQGLSNQPQHF. CDR3 nucleotides: TGCAGTGCTAGAGATCAGGGGCTTAGCAATCAGCCCCAGCATTTT.

With respect to this clonotype: Compared with germline, one end of the junction differs, possibly owing to a read error. V gene TRBV7-9 combines with J gene TRBJ2-1, with a possible D match to TRBD2 (5 bases). The CDR3 runs to 14 residues. Looked up from germline, CDR1 is SEHNR and CDR2 is FQNEAQ (reference sequence). The CDR3 sequence: CVSSLAGGPNEQFF. The CDR3 nucleotides read TGTGTCAGCAGCTTAGCAGGAGGTCCAAATGAGCAGTTCTTC.

The chain links TRBV29-1 to TRBJ1-2, with a possible D match to TRBD1 (5 bases). CDR3 length: 13 residues. Trimming shortened V by 3 bases and J by 2 bases, and 10 bases separated the two germline ends. The germline CDR1 and CDR2 sequences are SQVTM and ANQGSEA. Here the CDR3 reads CSVDPGKNYGYTF. DNA for the CDR3: TGCAGCGTTGATCCAGGGAAGAACTATGGCTACACCTTC.

This clonotype has just a few counts. This sequence joins TRBV29-1 and TRBJ1-2; maybe TRBD1 (6 bases). Looked up from germline, CDR1 is SQVTM and CDR2 is ANQGSEA. Between the trimmed V and J ends, which lost 4 bases and 8 bases, there was a span of 11 bases. CDR3 length: 11 residues. CDR3 DNA: TGCAGCGTTGGGGACATCCACGGCTACACCTTC. Its translation: CSVGDIHGYTF.

This clonotype occurred a few times. This rearrangement joins TRBV5-1 to TRBJ2-5; the D gene is possibly TRBD1 (6 bases). Trimming removed 7 bases at V and 5 bases at J, with 21 bases between. Germline V CDR1 and CDR2: SGHRS, YFSETQ. The CDR3 has 15 amino acids. CDR3 nucleotides: TGCGCCAGCTCAAAACAGGGTCTTGACGGGGAGACCCAGTACTTC. As protein: CASSKQGLDGETQYF.

This clonotype was found a few times. The chain employs TRBV28 and TRBJ1-6; D unclear. Germline CDR1 MDHEN, CDR2 SYDVKM. Between the trimmed V and J ends, which lost 10 bases and 10 bases, there was a span of 26 bases. The CDR3 sequence is 16 residues long. CDR3 DNA sequence: TGTGCCACGGGATCGAACTCTCGGTATCGTGACTCACCCCTCCACTTT. This encodes CATGSNSRYRDSPLHF.

The chain has TRBV6-2 or TRBV6-3 and TRBJ2-7, with D possibly matching TRBD2 (5 bases). Trimming took off 7 bases at V and 3 bases at J, with 22 bases between the two ends. The germline CDR1 and CDR2 sequences are MNHEY and SVGEGT. The CDR3 is 16 amino acids. CDR3 in amino acids: CASIKEVASRFYEQYF. CDR3 coding DNA: TGTGCCAGCATTAAAGAAGTGGCTAGCCGCTTCTACGAGCAGTACTTC.

CDR3 sequence (DNA): TGTGCCAGCAGACGGGCCGGGGAGGAGACCCAGTACTTC. Its translation: CASRRAGEETQYF. V and J are TRBV28 and TRBJ2-5; tentative D call: TRBD2 (5 bases). Germline V CDR1 and CDR2: MDHEN, SYDVKM. The CDR3 is 13 amino acids. V gave up 6 bases and J gave up 5 bases, with 13 bases separating them.

V and J are TRBV9 and TRBJ2-7; D is possibly TRBD2 (8 bases). The closer fit of TRBJ2-5 to the DNA end suggests the J call may be wrong. CDR1 is SGDLS and CDR2 is YYNGEE in the germline V gene. The CDR3 has 15 amino acids. The CDR3 is CASSVRGQRGETQYF. CDR3 in DNA: TGTGCCAGCAGCGTCCGGGGACAGCGGGGGGAGACCCAGTACTTC.

The chain carries TRBV20-1 and TRBJ1-2; 7 bases line up with TRBD1. This CDR3 has 13 amino acids. Germline V lookup: CDR1 DFQATT, CDR2 SNEGSKA (reference sequence). The junction had 4 bases not matched to a gene; V was cut back by 5 bases and J by 1 base. The CDR3 region is CSAERDSNYGYTF. Written as DNA, the CDR3 is TGCAGTGCTGAGAGGGACAGTAACTATGGCTACACCTTC.

V and J are TRBV7-2 and TRBJ1-5; D not resolved. Germline V gene lookup returns CDR1 SGHTA and CDR2 FQGNSA. The CDR3 length is 14 residues. Trimming left V 2 bases short and J 4 bases short, with 9 bases between. In DNA, the CDR3 is TGTGCCAGCAGCTTAAGCCCCCATAATCAGCCCCAGCATTTT. Its protein product is CASSLSPHNQPQHF.

A note on this clonotype: This could be a read error, since a much larger clone is one nucleotide away. V is TRBV29-1 and J is TRBJ2-1, with 10 bases that match TRBD1. The CDR3 contains 13 residues. Germline V CDR1 and CDR2: SQVTM, ANQGSEA. Trimming took 5 bases from V and 10 from J; bases not matched to a gene: 8. The DNA of the CDR3 is TGCAGCGTTTTGACAGGGGGCTCCTACGAGCAGTTCTTC. Its protein is CSVLTGGSYEQFF.

Of note for this clonotype: A much more abundant neighbour one base away suggests this may be a read error. The genes are TRBV20-1 and TRBJ2-4; D remains ambiguous. Trimming removed 3 bases from V and 0 bases from J, with 9 bases in between. Germline V gene sequence: CDR1 DFQATT, CDR2 SNEGSKA (reference sequence). The CDR3 spans 14 residues. Here the CDR3 DNA reads TGCAGTGCTAGGGCCCCCCTAGCCAAAAACATTCAGTACTTC. As protein: CSARAPLAKNIQYF.

This clonotype was observed a handful of times. The chain is built from TRBV5-1 and TRBJ1-2, with 10 positions matching TRBD1. V trimming: 4 bases; J trimming: 6 bases; junction bases outside the gene matches: 3. The CDR3 length is 13 residues. CDR1 SGHRS and CDR2 YFSETQ come from the germline V gene. The CDR3 region is CASSAGTGDGYTF. The DNA for the CDR3 is TGCGCCAGCAGCGCCGGGACAGGGGATGGCTACACCTTC. Full variable domain (rest looked up from reference TRBV5-1 and TRBJ1-2): KAGVTQTPRYLIKTRGQQVTLSCSPISGHRSVSWYQQTPGQGLQFLFEYFSETQRNKGNFPGRFSGRQFSNSRSEMNVSTLELGDSALYLCASSAGTGDGYTFGSGTRLTVV.

The V gene is TRBV4-2, the J gene TRBJ1-5, with D perhaps TRBD1 (5 bases). CDR3 length: 14 residues. Deletions cut 3 bases from V and 11 bases from J, with 17 bases between. Germline V gene lookup returns CDR1 LGHNA and CDR2 YNFKEQ. In nucleotides, the CDR3 is TGTGCCAGCAGCCAGGACTTCAGGTCAGGGACCCAGCATTTT. Encoded protein: CASSQDFRSGTQHF.

This clonotype has more than one count but fewer than ten. Germline is not matched at one junction end, which may reflect a read error. J is TRBJ2-1 and V is TRBV12-3 or TRBV12-4; D remains unclear. This CDR3 comprises 12 residues. In nucleotides, the CDR3 is TGTGCCAGCAAAGTAGGGTACAATGGGCAGTTCTTC. Translation gives CASKVGYNGQFF.

This clonotype has just a few counts. The chain combines TRBV20-1 with TRBJ2-7; 8 bases line up with TRBD1. The CDR3 consists of 15 residues. V lost 0 bases and J lost 3; bases outside the gene matches: 7. Germline V lookup: CDR1 DFQATT, CDR2 SNEGSKA (reference sequence). The CDR3 loop is CSARDIGRGLYEQYF. In DNA form, the CDR3 reads TGCAGTGCTAGAGACATCGGCAGGGGGCTCTACGAGCAGTACTTC.

V and J are TRBV3-1 and TRBJ2-5; 11 bases fit TRBD2. Germline CDR1 reads LGHDT; CDR2 reads YNNKEL (reference sequence). The ends lost 8 bases at V and 4 bases at J; junction bases unmatched: 15. The CDR3 length is 17 residues. The DNA of the CDR3 is TGTGCCAGCGGCCGAACCCTGACTAGCGGGGCAGGAGAGACCCAGTACTTC. This sequence encodes CASGRTLTSGAGETQYF.

For this clonotype: This may come from a read error, since a much larger clone is one base off. The chain is built from TRBV4-3 and TRBJ1-2; TRBD1 agrees at 7 bases. The CDR3 runs to 14 residues. Germline values: CDR1 LGHNA, CDR2 YSLEER. The CDR3 spells CASGQGTVNYGYTF. The CDR3 DNA follows: TGCGCCAGCGGCCAGGGGACAGTCAACTATGGCTACACCTTC.

This clonotype showed up many times. This rearrangement joins TRBV29-1 to TRBJ2-7; maybe TRBD1 (6 bases). The germline V gene encodes CDR1 SQVTM and CDR2 ANQGSEA. The CDR3 is made up of 14 amino acids. Trimming cost V 4 bases and J 0 bases, with 13 bases left between them. CDR3 protein: CSVAPGASSYEQYF. The CDR3 DNA reads as TGCAGCGTTGCCCCAGGGGCCTCCTCCTACGAGCAGTACTTC.

This clonotype was seen more than once but under ten times. V usage is TRBV6-6 and J usage is TRBJ1-2; D unclear. The CDR3 sequence is 15 residues long. Trimming left V 9 bases short and J 4 bases short, with 21 bases between. Germline CDR1 reads MNHNY; CDR2 reads SVGAGI (reference sequence). The CDR3 coding sequence is TGTGCCAGTGATGGAACGGGCTACGAGGTCTATGGCTACACCTTC. Translated, it gives CASDGTGYEVYGYTF.

CDR3 residues: CASSTTTSSYEQYF. The CDR3 DNA sequence: TGTGCCAGCAGCACTACGACTAGCTCCTACGAGCAGTACTTC. J is TRBJ2-7 and V is TRBV7-9, with D maybe TRBD2 (6 bases). Germline V gene sequence: CDR1 SEHNR, CDR2 FQNEAQ (reference sequence). The CDR3 extends over 14 amino acids. Trimming took off 5 bases at V and 0 bases at J, with 11 bases between the two ends. Based on the CDR3 plus reference TRBV7-9 and TRBJ2-7, the full variable domain is DTGVSQNPRHKITKRGQNVTFRCDPISEHNRLYWYRQTLGQGPEFLTYFQNEAQLEKSRLLSDRFSAERPKGSFSTLEIQRTEQGDSAMYLCASSTTTSSYEQYFGPGTRLTVT.

This clonotype has a handful of counts. The chain couples TRBV20-1 to TRBJ2-1, with 8 positions matching TRBD1. Trimming cost V 5 bases and J 0 bases; bases outside gene matches: 9. This CDR3 comprises 16 residues. Germline V lookup: CDR1 DFQATT, CDR2 SNEGSKA (reference sequence). CDR3 in amino acids: CSALARGLSSYNEQFF. The DNA of the CDR3 is TGCAGTGCTCTGGCCAGGGGGCTGTCCTCCTACAATGAGCAGTTCTTC.

This clonotype was seen more than once but under ten times. V gene TRBV29-1 combines with J gene TRBJ1-3; possibly TRBD1 for D (5 bases). The V gene's germline CDR1 is SQVTM and CDR2 ANQGSEA. The V gene lost 7 bases and the J gene lost 0 bases, with 10 bases spanning the gap. The CDR3 runs 13 residues. The CDR3: CSAQGFSGNTIYF. As DNA, the CDR3 is TGCAGCGCCCAGGGTTTCTCTGGAAACACCATATATTTT. Variable domain in full (rest from reference TRBV29-1 and TRBJ1-3): SAVISQKPSRDICQRGTSLTIQCQVDSQVTMMFWYRQQPGQSLTLIATANQGSEATYESGFVIDKFPISRPNLTFSTLTVSNMSPEDSSIYLCSAQGFSGNTIYFGEGSWLTVV.

The rearrangement links TRBV27 to TRBJ1-5, with D tentatively TRBD1 (6 bases). This CDR3 is 12 amino acids long. The V end was cut by 6 bases, the J end by 14 bases, with 17 bases between. CDR1 is MNHEY, CDR2 SMNVEV, per germline (reference sequence). This chain's CDR3 is CASSDFYRVKHF. The CDR3 DNA reads TGTGCCAGCAGCGACTTTTACAGGGTAAAGCATTTT.

This clonotype was counted a few times. The chain is built from TRBV7-8 and TRBJ2-5; tentatively, D is TRBD2 (5 bases). From germline, CDR1 is SGHVS and CDR2 FQNEAQ. The CDR3 spans 15 residues. The germline V and J ends were trimmed by 5 bases and 6 bases, with 19 bases remaining between them. Here the CDR3 reads CASSLLVILGQTQYF. CDR3 in DNA: TGTGCCAGCAGCCTACTAGTTATTCTCGGGCAGACCCAGTACTTC.

This clonotype was seen a handful of times. The chain links TRBV5-1 to TRBJ2-1; TRBD2 might be the D (6 bases). The germline gives CDR1 SGHRS, CDR2 YFSETQ. The CDR3 extends over 13 amino acids. Deletions cut 2 bases from V and 7 bases from J, with 10 bases between. The CDR3 nucleotides are TGCGCCAGCAGCTTTCCGGGGACTAATGAGCAGTTCTTC. Encoded protein: CASSFPGTNEQFF.

This clonotype has ten or more counts. The chain has TRBV6-5 and TRBJ2-7; D uncertain. CDR1 and CDR2 from the germline V gene are MNHEY and SVGAGI. Between the trimmed V and J ends, which lost 6 bases and 2 bases, there was a span of 14 bases. There are 14 residues in the CDR3. In DNA, the CDR3 is TGTGCCAGCAGACTCGACCCAGGCACCTACGAGCAGTACTTC. Translation gives CASRLDPGTYEQYF.

This clonotype was counted once. In nucleotides, the CDR3 is TGTGCCAGCAGCGTGAGAAACGGGCTAATGAACACTGAAGCTTTCTTT. Residues: CASSVRNGLMNTEAFF. This rearrangement joins TRBV9 to TRBJ1-1, with no clear D. The CDR3 length is 16 residues. With 2 bases removed from V and 0 bases from J, the gap between germline ends came to 14 bases. Germline CDR1 SGDLS, CDR2 YYNGEE.